The next 14 T cell receptor beta chains were all read from a single sample in a study of metastatic and nonmetastatic thyroid tumors. None of the patients had undergone any treatment ahead of thyroid surgery. TCRdb ran MiXCR on the PCR reads. The sample has about 21,000 clones; approximately 30% are singletons. The sample taken for sequencing was blood. These receptors originate from a female donor with papillary thyroid cancer or a benign thyroid nodule (not recorded which). Some clones in this sample may be carry-over from other donors' samples.

This clone rates as medium-sized. The chain uses TRBV7-3 and TRBJ2-7; D call uncertain. The CDR3 is 13 residues long. With 6 bases removed from V and 7 bases from J, the gap between germline ends came to 16 bases. Germline V CDR1 and CDR2: SGHTA, FQGTGA. CDR3 DNA sequence: TGTGCCAGCAGTTGGAGTGGTCCGCGAGAGCAGTACTTC. It yields the protein CASSWSGPREQYF.

The V gene is TRBV2, the J gene TRBJ1-5, with TRBD1 identical over 8 bases. The germline CDR1 and CDR2 sequences are SNHLY and FYNNEI. Unmatched junction bases numbered 8, after V lost 6 bases and J lost 7 bases. The CDR3 extends over 14 amino acids. The CDR3 DNA sequence: TGTGCCAGCAGCCTCCGGGACAGGAGGCAGCCCCAGCATTTT. This gives the protein CASSLRDRRQPQHF.

This clone is medium-sized in the sample. The chain combines TRBV6-5 with TRBJ2-1, with 9 bases that match TRBD1. Per the germline V gene, CDR1 is MNHEY and CDR2 is SVGAGI. Unmatched junction bases numbered 0, after V lost 1 base and J lost 2 bases. The CDR3 consists of 15 residues. The DNA of the CDR3 is TGTGCCAGCAGTTACTGGACAGGGGCCTACAATGAGCAGTTCTTC. This encodes CASSYWTGAYNEQFF.

This clone was recorded at least ten times. The CDR3 DNA sequence: TGTGCCAGTAGTAAGACTAGCGGGGGAGCGTACAATGAGCAGTTCTTC. Amino acid sequence: CASSKTSGGAYNEQFF. The V call is TRBV19, the J call TRBJ2-1; 12 nucleotides align to TRBD2. Trimming cost V 4 bases and J 4 bases; bases outside gene matches: 5. Germline CDR1 reads LNHDA; CDR2 reads SQIVND (reference sequence). The CDR3 has 16 amino acids.

In its sample, this clone was seen many times. A much larger clone sits a single nucleotide away, making a read error possible. The V and J genes are TRBV3-1 and TRBJ1-2; no definite D call. Germline V gene lookup returns CDR1 LGHDT and CDR2 YNNKEL (reference sequence). This CDR3 has 12 residues. The CDR3 sequence is CASSQGFYGYAF. The CDR3 DNA is TGTGCCAGCAGCCAGGGCTTCTATGGCTACGCCTTC.

As for this clone: The CDR3 ends on some other residue instead of the conserved phenylalanine or tryptophan, so this is likely a read error. The rearrangement links TRBV2 to TRBJ2-3, with TRBD1 matching over 7 bases. Germline CDR1 SNHLY, CDR2 FYNNEI. The CDR3 has 15 amino acids. V dropped 7 bases and J dropped 3; count of bases not matched to a gene: 10. CDR3: CASTEGTASTDTQYL. The CDR3 nucleotides are TGTGCCAGCACCGAAGGGACAGCTTCTACAGATACGCAGTATTTA.

This chain joins TRBV27 and TRBJ2-5; 11 bases match TRBD2. V lost 4 bases and J lost 1; bases outside the gene matches: 8. The germline gives CDR1 MNHEY, CDR2 SMNVEV (reference sequence). The CDR3 runs 17 residues. The CDR3: CASSSLKTSGTQETQYF. The CDR3 DNA is TGTGCCAGCAGTTCCCTGAAGACTAGCGGGACCCAAGAGACCCAGTACTTC.

This sequence joins TRBV4-2 and TRBJ1-2, with D hard to call. Germline-derived CDR1 and CDR2 are LGHNA and YNFKEQ. CDR3 length equals 15 residues. Trimming left V 4 bases short and J 0 bases short, with 12 bases between. This CDR3 is CASSPDISPNYGYTF. Here the CDR3 DNA reads TGTGCCAGCAGCCCAGACATAAGTCCTAACTATGGCTACACCTTC.

This clone was seen more than once but under ten times. The chain employs TRBV6-2 or TRBV6-3 and TRBJ1-2; no reliable D call. Deletions cut 8 bases from V and 7 bases from J, with 32 bases between. The CDR3 contains 18 residues. Germline V gene data show CDR1 as MNHEY and CDR2 as SVGEGT. In DNA form, the CDR3 reads TGTGCCAGCCGAAAATACGTCACCATAGGTTTAAAGAGAAGTGGCTACACCTTC. Amino acid sequence: CASRKYVTIGLKRSGYTF.

This chain links TRBV6-1 with TRBJ1-2; no clear D gene. CDR3 length: 12 residues. CDR1 and CDR2 (germline): MNHNS, SASEGT. Trimming took off 1 base at V and 7 bases at J, with 7 bases between the two ends. CDR3 sequence reads: CASSEVGSGYTF. As DNA, the CDR3 is TGTGCCAGCAGTGAAGTGGGGAGTGGCTACACCTTC.

This clone was picked up many times. The genes are TRBV6-1 and TRBJ1-1; unclear D gene. CDR3 size: 16 residues. The germline V and J ends were trimmed by 6 bases and 1 base, with 18 bases remaining between them. The germline gives CDR1 MNHNS, CDR2 SASEGT. CDR3 in DNA: TGTGCCAGCAGACCATGGTGGGATTCCGGGAACACTGAAGCTTTCTTT. Translation: CASRPWWDSGNTEAFF.

The chain recombines TRBV7-6 with TRBJ2-7; the D is unclear. The CDR3 is made up of 13 amino acids. With 5 bases removed from V and 6 bases from J, the gap between germline ends came to 14 bases. Per the germline V gene, CDR1 is SGHVS and CDR2 is FNYEAQ. CDR3 bases: TGTGCCAGCAGCCAGCCCTCCTCAAGCGAGCAGTACTTC. Translating it yields CASSQPSSSEQYF.

This clone was observed at least ten times. V is TRBV12-3 or TRBV12-4 and J is TRBJ2-5, with TRBD2 as a possible D gene (5 bases). The CDR3 covers 16 residues. V was shortened by 3 bases and J by 2 bases, with 16 bases between the two germline ends. CDR3 DNA sequence: TGTGCCAGCAGTTTCCAGGCCCGACTAACTCAAGAGACCCAGTACTTC. The encoded protein is CASSFQARLTQETQYF.

The chain is built from TRBV18 and TRBJ2-6; 8 nucleotides agree with TRBD1. Trimming took 4 bases from V and 1 from J; bases not matched to a gene: 6. Per germline, CDR1 KGHSH and CDR2 LQKENI. The CDR3 has 17 residues. CDR3 region: CASSLGQAASGANVLTF. DNA for the CDR3: TGTGCCAGCTCACTGGGACAGGCTGCATCTGGGGCCAACGTCCTGACTTTC.